This T cell receptor (beta chain) was recorded in a study of T cells in Graves' hyperthyroidism and ophthalmopathy. RNA transcripts gave rise to amplified TCR beta CDR3 regions. HTBI primers were employed in a first-round RT-PCR of the TCR CDR3. TCRdb redid the calling of the multiplex PCR reads with MiXCR, one entry per CDR3 protein. The sample shows a few hundred thousand distinct CDR3 sequences, about a fifth of them seen only once. V lost 5 bases, J lost 4 bases, and 10 bases stayed unmatched. Germline loops: CDR1 SGHTA, CDR2 FQGNSA. This CDR3 has 15 residues. Sequences were obtained from blood. The V call is TRBV7-2, the J call TRBJ2-7; 8 nucleotides agree with TRBD2. The TCR sequence derives from a man aged 18 to 29 with Graves' hyperthyroidism. CDR3 residues: CASSLGAGEGYEQYF. The CDR3 DNA is TGTGCCAGCAGCCTCGGAGCGGGAGAGGGATACGAGCAGTACTTC.